The clone carrying this T cell receptor (beta chain) was seen a few times. The time point: pre-sensitization, week 0. Treatment of the sample: therapeutic diphenylcyclopropenone sensitization with weekly scalp DPC. At patch-test visits, sampling came before the patch test. The sample comes from a study of human T cells and chemical hapten exposure. The overall study: Sensitization applied 2% DPC to approximately 2 cm by approximately 2 cm of upper inner arm skin.

As the library was built, unique molecular identifiers were attached to individual cDNA molecules. TCRdb analysed the RACE reads with MiXCR anew, one entry per CDR3 protein. The data hold approximately 260,000 distinct CDR3 sequences, with 8.6% observed a single time. Germline V CDR1 and CDR2: DFQATT, SNEGSKA (reference sequence). With 0 bases removed from V and 0 bases from J, the gap between germline ends came to 9 bases. The CDR3 sequence is 16 residues long. The chain carries TRBV20-1 and TRBJ2-6, with D possibly being TRBD1 or TRBD2 (5 bases each). The specimen comprised whole blood, sampled in connection with sensitization to the hapten diphenylcyclopropenone (DPC). The clonotype was recovered from a woman in her thirties or forties with alopecia areata. Some clones in this sample may be carry-over from other donors' samples. The CDR3 nucleotides read TGCAGTGCTAGAGAAGGGACCTACTCTGGGGCCAACGTCCTGACTTTC. This codes for CSAREGTYSGANVLTF.